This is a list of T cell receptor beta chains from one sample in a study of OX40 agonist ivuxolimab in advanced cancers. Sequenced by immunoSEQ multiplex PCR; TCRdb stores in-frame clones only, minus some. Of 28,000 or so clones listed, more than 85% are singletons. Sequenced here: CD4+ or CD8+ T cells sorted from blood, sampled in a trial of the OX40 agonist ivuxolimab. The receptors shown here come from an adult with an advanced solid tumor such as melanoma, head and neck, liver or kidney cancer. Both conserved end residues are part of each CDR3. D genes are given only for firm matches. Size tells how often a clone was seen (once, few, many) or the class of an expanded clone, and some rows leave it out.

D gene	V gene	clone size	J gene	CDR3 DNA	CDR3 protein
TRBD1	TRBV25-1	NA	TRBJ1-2	TGTGCCAGCAGTGAAACTCTGTTTGGACAGGGGGGTAACTATGGCTACACCTTC	CASSETLFGQGGNYGYTF
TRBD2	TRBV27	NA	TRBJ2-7	TGTGCCAGCAGCCCGGGACTAGCGGGCTCCTACGAGCAGTACTTC	CASSPGLAGSYEQYF
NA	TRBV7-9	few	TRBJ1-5	TGTGCCAGCAGCCCTAGGCAAATCGGTAGCAATCAGCCCCAGCATTTT	CASSPRQIGSNQPQHF
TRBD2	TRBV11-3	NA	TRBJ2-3	TGTGCCAGCAGCTCCGCTAGCGGGAGGGGAACAGATACGCAGTATTTT	CASSSASGRGTDTQYF
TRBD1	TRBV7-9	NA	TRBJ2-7	TGTGCCAGCAGCCCGTGGGGACAGGCCTACGAGCAGTACTTC	CASSPWGQAYEQYF
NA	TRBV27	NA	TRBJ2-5	TGTGCCAGCAGTACCTTCGAGGGGGGGGCAGGAGAGACCCAGTACTTC	CASSTFEGGAGETQYF
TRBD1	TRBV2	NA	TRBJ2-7	TGTGCCAGCAGACCAGGGGGCAACGAGCAGTACTTC	CASRPGGNEQYF
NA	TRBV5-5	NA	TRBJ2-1	TGTGCCAGCAGCTTGGAAGGGGCAAGCTCCTACAATGAGCAGTTCTTC	CASSLEGASSYNEQFF
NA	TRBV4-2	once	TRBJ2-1	TGTGCCAGCAGCCAAGATGAAAGCTACCCCTACAATGAGCAGTTCTTC	CASSQDESYPYNEQFF
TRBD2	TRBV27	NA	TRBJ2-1	TGTGCCAGCAGTCCCTATCCGGGACTAGCGACTTACAATGAGCAGTTCTTC	CASSPYPGLATYNEQFF
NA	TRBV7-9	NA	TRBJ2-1	TGTGCCAGCAGCCTAGGATACAATGAGCAGTTCTTC	CASSLGYNEQFF
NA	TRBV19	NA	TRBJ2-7	TGTGCCAGTAGTCACAGCGGCAGCTCCTACGAGCAGTACTTC	CASSHSGSSYEQYF
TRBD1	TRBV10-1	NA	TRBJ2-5	TGCGCCAGCAGTGAGTCAGGACAGGGATTTTGGCAGTACTTC	CASSESGQGFWQYF
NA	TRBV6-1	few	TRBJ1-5	TGTGCCAGCAGTGAAAGAAGTTTTGGACAGCCCCAGCATTTT	CASSERSFGQPQHF
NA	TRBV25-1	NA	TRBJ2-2	TGTGCCAGCAGTAGCTACCCCGGGGAGCTGTTTTTT	CASSSYPGELFF
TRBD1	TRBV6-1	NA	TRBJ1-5	TGTGCCAGCAGTGAAGTGGGACAGGCCGTTTATCAGCCCCAGCATTTT	CASSEVGQAVYQPQHF
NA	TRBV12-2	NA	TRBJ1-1	TGTGCAAGTCGCCTAGCGACAGGGGTCCGGACTGAAGCTTTCTTT	CASRLATGVRTEAFF
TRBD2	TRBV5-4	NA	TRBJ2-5	TGTGCCAGCAGCTTGGGACTAGCGGGGACCCAAGAGACCCAGTACTTC	CASSLGLAGTQETQYF
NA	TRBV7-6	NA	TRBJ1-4	TGTGCCAGCAGCTCCCTCGGCGGGACAACTAATGAAAAACTGTTTTTT	CASSSLGGTTNEKLFF
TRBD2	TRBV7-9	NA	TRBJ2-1	TGTGCCAGCACCGCGACTAGCGGGAGCTCTGACAATGAGCAGTTCTTC	CASTATSGSSDNEQFF
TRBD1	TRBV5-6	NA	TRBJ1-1	TGTGCCAGCAGTCGGACAGGGATGAACACTGAAGCTTTCTTT	CASSRTGMNTEAFF
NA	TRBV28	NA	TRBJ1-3	TGTGCCAGCAGTTTACGACAGAACTCTGGAAACACCATATATTTT	CASSLRQNSGNTIYF
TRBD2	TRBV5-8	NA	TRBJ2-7	TGTGCCAGCAGCCATACGGGGGGGCCGGGGTACGAGCAGTACTTC	CASSHTGGPGYEQYF
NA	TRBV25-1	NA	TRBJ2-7	TGTGCCAGCAGTGCCCGGACCGACCACGGTTACGAGCAGTACTTC	CASSARTDHGYEQYF
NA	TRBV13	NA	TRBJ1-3	TGTGCCAGCAGCTTCATGACAGACTCTGGAAACACCATATATTTT	CASSFMTDSGNTIYF
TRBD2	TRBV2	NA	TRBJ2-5	TGTGCCAGCAGTTCACTAGCGGGGTCTATTCAAGAGACCCAGTACTTC	CASSSLAGSIQETQYF
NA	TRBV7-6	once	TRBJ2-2	TGTGCCAGCAGCTTTCTCCGGACAGAAACGAACACCGGGGAGCTGTTTTTT	CASSFLRTETNTGELFF
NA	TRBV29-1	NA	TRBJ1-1	TGCAGCGTTGAAGAGTCAGATCCACAAGCTTTCTTT	CSVEESDPQAFF
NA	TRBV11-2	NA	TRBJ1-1	TGTGCCAGCAGCCTCCTTTGGACAAGCGGCACTGAAGCTTTCTTT	CASSLLWTSGTEAFF
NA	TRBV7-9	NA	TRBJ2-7	TGTGCCAGCAGCCTTTCGGACACCTACGAGCAGTACTTC	CASSLSDTYEQYF